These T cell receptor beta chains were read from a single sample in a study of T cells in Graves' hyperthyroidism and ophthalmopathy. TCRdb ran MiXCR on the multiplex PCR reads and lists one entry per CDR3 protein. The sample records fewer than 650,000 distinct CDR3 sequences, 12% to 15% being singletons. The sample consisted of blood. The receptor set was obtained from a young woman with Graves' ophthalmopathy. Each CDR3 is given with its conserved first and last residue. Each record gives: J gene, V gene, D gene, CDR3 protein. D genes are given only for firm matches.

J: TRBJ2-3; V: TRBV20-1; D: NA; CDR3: CSARGSRSSTDTQYF
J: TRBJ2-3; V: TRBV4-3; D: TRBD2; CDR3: CASSQEGSSGKTDTQYF
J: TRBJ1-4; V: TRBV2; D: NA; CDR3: CASRPDREKLFF
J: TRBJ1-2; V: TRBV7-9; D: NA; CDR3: CASSLWIHYGYTF
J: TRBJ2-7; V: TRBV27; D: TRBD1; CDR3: CASSIGQDLYEQYF
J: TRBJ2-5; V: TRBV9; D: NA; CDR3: CASSVAGLVAGETQYF
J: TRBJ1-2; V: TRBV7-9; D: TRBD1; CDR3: CASSTGDRGSGYTF
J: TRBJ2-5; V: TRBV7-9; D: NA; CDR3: CASRISGTAGGETQYF
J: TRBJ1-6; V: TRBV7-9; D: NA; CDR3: CASSLSALGDSPLHF
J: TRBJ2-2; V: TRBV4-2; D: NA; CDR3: CASSQVLPGPSNTGELFF
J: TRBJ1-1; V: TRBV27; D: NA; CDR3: CASSFGGASATEAFF
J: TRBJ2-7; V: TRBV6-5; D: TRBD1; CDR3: CASSYAGGVSYEQYF
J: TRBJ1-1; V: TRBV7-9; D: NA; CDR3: CATNRANTEAFF
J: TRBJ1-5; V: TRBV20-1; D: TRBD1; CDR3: CSARGLETGLQEGNQPQHF